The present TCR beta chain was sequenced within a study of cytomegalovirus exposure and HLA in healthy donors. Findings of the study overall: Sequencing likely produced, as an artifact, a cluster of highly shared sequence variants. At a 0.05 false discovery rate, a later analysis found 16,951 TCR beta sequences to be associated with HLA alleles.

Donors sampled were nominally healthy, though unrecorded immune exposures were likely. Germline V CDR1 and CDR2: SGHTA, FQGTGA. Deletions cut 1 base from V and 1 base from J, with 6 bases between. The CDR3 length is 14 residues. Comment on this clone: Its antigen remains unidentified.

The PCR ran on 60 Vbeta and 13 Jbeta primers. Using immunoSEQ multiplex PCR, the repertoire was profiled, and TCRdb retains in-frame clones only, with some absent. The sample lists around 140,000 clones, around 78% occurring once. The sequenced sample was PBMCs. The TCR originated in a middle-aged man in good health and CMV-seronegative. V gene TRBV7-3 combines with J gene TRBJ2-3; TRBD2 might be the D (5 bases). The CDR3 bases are TGTGCCAGCAGCTTAAGTAGCGGCACAGATACGCAGTATTTT. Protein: CASSLSSGTDTQYF.